The 29 T cell receptor beta chains in this list originate from one sample, sequenced in a study of blood T cells in healthy people across ages. The use of a sample-barcoded 5' primer and a J-beta primer mix characterized a second PCR of roughly 6 to 11 cycles. TCRdb called the 5' RACE reads again in MiXCR, with one record for every CDR3 protein. The table has about 1 million distinct CDR3 sequences, 35% to 55% seen once; the top ten hold about 20%. Sequenced sample: blood. All receptors come from a woman aged 55-75 years in good health.

The genes are TRBV15 and TRBJ2-1; no clear D. CDR1 is LNHNV and CDR2 is YYDKDF in the germline V gene (reference sequence). Trimming removed 6 bases at V and 4 bases at J, with 10 bases between. This CDR3 region has 13 residues. CDR3 nucleotide sequence: TGTGCCACCAGTCCCACGTTATACAATGAGCAGTTCTTC. Residues: CATSPTLYNEQFF.

Only a few counts were recorded for this clonotype. This chain connects TRBV6-1 to TRBJ2-5; TRBD1 is a possible D gene (6 bases). The DNA matches TRBJ2-7 better at its end, which makes the J call doubtful. There are 15 residues in the CDR3. Germline lookup yields CDR1 MNHNS and CDR2 SASEGT. In nucleotides, the CDR3 is TGTGCCAGCAGGACTGCCAGGGGCGGATTATACGAGCAGTACTTC. It codes for CASRTARGGLYEQYF.

This clonotype was counted between two and nine times. This sequence joins TRBV3-1 and TRBJ2-4; 10 bases map to TRBD1. The CDR3 runs 14 residues. CDR1 is LGHDT and CDR2 is YNNKEL in the germline V gene (reference sequence). The V segment lost 4 bases and the J segment 8 bases; nucleotides outside the gene matches: 5. CDR3 bases: TGTGCCAGCAGCCGACAGGGGGCTTATGACATTCAGTACTTC. Its translation is CASSRQGAYDIQYF.

This chain uses TRBV5-6 with TRBJ2-7; D possibly corresponds to TRBD1 (5 bases). The ends were cut back, 1 base at V and 7 bases at J, with 12 bases in the middle. The length of the CDR3 is 13 residues. From germline, CDR1 is SGHDT and CDR2 YYEEEE. The CDR3 loop is CASSLLAGKEQYF. The CDR3 region has the DNA TGTGCCAGCAGCTTGCTTGCAGGGAAAGAGCAGTACTTC.

The count of this clonotype is one. CDR3 DNA sequence: TGTGCCAGCAGTGAAAATCTTCCGGGAGGGAATGGCTACACCTTC. It encodes CASSENLPGGNGYTF. This chain connects TRBV2 to TRBJ1-2, with unresolved D. CDR1 is SNHLY and CDR2 is FYNNEI in the germline V gene. V lost 2 bases and J 6 bases, leaving 16 bases between the germline ends. The CDR3 consists of 15 residues.

A few counts support this clonotype. The rearrangement links TRBV5-1 to TRBJ2-4; possibly TRBD2 for D (6 bases). V lost 4 bases, J lost 1 base, and 12 bases lay in between. Germline CDR1 and CDR2: SGHRS and YFSETQ. The CDR3 extends over 15 amino acids. The CDR3 DNA reads TGCGCCAGCAGCGAGGAGGGGTTGGCCAAAAACATTCAGTACTTC. It encodes CASSEEGLAKNIQYF.

Only a few counts were recorded for this clonotype. The chain links TRBV10-3 to TRBJ2-7, with 9 nucleotides matching TRBD1. V dropped 4 bases and J dropped 4; count of bases not matched to a gene: 2. CDR1 is ENHRY, CDR2 SYGVKD, per germline. This CDR3 has 13 residues. The CDR3 DNA follows: TGTGCCATCAGTGCGGGACAGGGTTACGAGCAGTACTTC. Amino acids: CAISAGQGYEQYF.

This clonotype was observed a handful of times. The chain is built from TRBV15 and TRBJ2-5, with 9 bases matching TRBD2. The trim removed 6 bases at V and 2 bases at J, leaving 7 bases unmatched. Germline V gene sequence: CDR1 LNHNV, CDR2 YYDKDF (reference sequence). The CDR3 extends over 15 amino acids. The CDR3 reads CATRFGGRVQETQYF. DNA of the CDR3: TGTGCCACCAGGTTTGGCGGGAGGGTTCAAGAGACCCAGTACTTC.

The chain links TRBV20-1 to TRBJ2-3; 9 bases are a match to TRBD2. In germline, CDR1 is DFQATT, CDR2 SNEGSKA (reference sequence). This CDR3 is 13 amino acids long. The V gene end was trimmed by 3 bases and the J gene end by 6 bases; junction bases not matched to a gene: 4. For the CDR3, the DNA is TGCAGTGCTAGGCTAGCGGGATCGGATACGCAGTATTTT. Encoded protein: CSARLAGSDTQYF.

The chain links TRBV7-9 to TRBJ2-3; the match to TRBD2 covers 11 bases. V was pared by 1 base and J by 5 bases, with 5 bases of the junction left unmatched. CDR1 SEHNR and CDR2 FQNEAQ come from the germline V gene (reference sequence). CDR3 length: 16 amino acids. This CDR3 is CASSLVAGGPRDTQYF. For the CDR3, the DNA is TGTGCCAGCAGCTTAGTAGCGGGAGGGCCTAGAGATACGCAGTATTTT.

A word on this clonotype: This sequence may be a read error, since a much larger clone differs from it by one base. This chain links TRBV3-1 with TRBJ2-1; no firm D call. Trimming pared 1 base from V and 4 bases from J, leaving 5 bases between. There are 13 residues in the CDR3. Germline lookup yields CDR1 LGHDT and CDR2 YNNKEL (reference sequence). Written as DNA, the CDR3 is TGTGCCAGCAGCCAAGGGAAGTACAATGAGCAGTTCTTC. Protein sequence: CASSQGKYNEQFF.

This clonotype was detected many times. This sequence joins TRBV3-1 and TRBJ2-7; maybe TRBD1 (7 bases). Germline CDR1 is LGHDT and CDR2 is YNNKEL (reference sequence). CDR3 length: 14 residues. The V and J ends lost 6 bases and 5 bases respectively, with 17 bases between them. The DNA for the CDR3 is TGTGCCAGCAGACTGAGCGGAGGGGGCGACGAGCAGTACTTC. Protein sequence: CASRLSGGGDEQYF.

This rearrangement joins TRBV14 to TRBJ1-1; D remains unclear. V lost 4 bases to trimming and J lost 1 base, with 10 bases between them. The CDR3 sequence is 14 residues long. Germline loops: CDR1 SGHDN, CDR2 FVKESK. CDR3 DNA: TGTGCCAGCAGCCCCCGACACACGAACACTGAAGCTTTCTTT. Residues: CASSPRHTNTEAFF. Combining the CDR3 with reference TRBV14 and TRBJ1-1 gives the whole variable domain EAGVTQFPSHSVIEKGQTVTLRCDPISGHDNLYWYRRVMGKEIKFLLHFVKESKQDESGMPNNRFLAERTGGTYSTLKVQPAELEDSGVYFCASSPRHTNTEAFFGQGTRLTVV.

Notes on this clonotype: This may be a read error, as it is one base from a much larger clone. The chain combines TRBV12-3 or TRBV12-4 with TRBJ1-4; D remains ambiguous. The CDR3 consists of 12 residues. CDR3 sequence: CASSFGNEELFF. CDR3 DNA sequence: TGTGCCAGCAGTTTCGGAAATGAAGAACTGTTTTTT.

A few counts support this clonotype. The chain joins TRBV25-1 to TRBJ2-5, with a possible D match to TRBD2 (5 bases). Trimming stripped 1 base from V and 5 bases from J, with 11 bases between. Germline CDR1 is MGHDK and CDR2 is SYGVNS. This CDR3 is built from 14 residues. Here the CDR3 reads CASSEFGGEETQYF. As DNA, the CDR3 is TGTGCCAGCAGTGAATTCGGAGGAGAGGAGACCCAGTACTTC.

This chain connects TRBV20-1 to TRBJ1-2; no clear D. The CDR3 extends over 13 amino acids. The V gene lost 0 bases and the J gene lost 0 bases, with 5 bases spanning the gap. Germline CDR1 and CDR2: DFQATT and SNEGSKA (reference sequence). The CDR3 protein is CSARERTNYGYTF. CDR3 bases: TGCAGTGCTAGAGAGAGGACTAACTATGGCTACACCTTC.

This clonotype was seen only a few times. The J gene is TRBJ2-4, the V gene TRBV14, with D unclear. Germline V CDR1 and CDR2: SGHDN, FVKESK. Between the trimmed V and J ends, which lost 2 bases and 6 bases, there was a span of 11 bases. The CDR3 has 14 residues. The CDR3 DNA reads TGTGCCAGCAGCCAACGGGCACAGAGAAACATTCAGTACTTC. This encodes CASSQRAQRNIQYF.

The V and J genes are TRBV19 and TRBJ1-2; D remains unclear. This CDR3 contains 11 residues. CDR1 LNHDA and CDR2 SQIVND come from the germline V gene (reference sequence). The ends were cut back, 5 bases at V and 7 bases at J, with 8 bases in the middle. CDR3 loop: CASSDRLGYTF. As DNA, the CDR3 is TGTGCCAGTAGTGACCGACTTGGCTACACCTTC. Combining the CDR3 with reference TRBV19 and TRBJ1-2 gives the whole variable domain DGGITQSPKYLFRKEGQNVTLSCEQNLNHDAMYWYRQDPGQGLRLIYYSQIVNDFQKGDIAEGYSVSREKKESFPLTVTSAQKNPTAFYLCASSDRLGYTFGSGTRLTVV.

The CDR3 loop reads CSAGEGTDTQYF. In DNA form, the CDR3 reads TGCAGCGCGGGGGAAGGCACAGATACGCAGTATTTT. The chain joins TRBV29-1 to TRBJ2-3; D is possibly TRBD2 (6 bases). The germline V and J ends were trimmed by 7 bases and 1 base, with 9 bases remaining between them. Looked up from germline, CDR1 is SQVTM and CDR2 is ANQGSEA. This CDR3 contains 12 residues.

The sample holds one count of this clonotype. V and J are TRBV25-1 and TRBJ2-3, with D unresolved. Between the trimmed V and J ends, which lost 2 bases and 0 bases, there was a span of 15 bases. Germline assignment: CDR1 MGHDK and CDR2 SYGVNS. This CDR3 has 17 residues. The CDR3 here is CASSEPKVAHSTDTQYF. The CDR3 nucleotides are TGTGCCAGCAGTGAACCAAAGGTTGCTCATAGCACAGATACGCAGTATTTT.

This rearrangement joins TRBV28 to TRBJ1-6, with TRBD1 matching 9 bases. The V gene's germline CDR1 is MDHEN and CDR2 SYDVKM. V shed 6 bases, J shed 14 bases, and the junction held 8 bases outside the gene matches. The CDR3 length is 13 residues. The CDR3 region has the DNA TGTGCCAGCAGAGACAGGGGGGTGGATGCCCTCCACTTT. Protein sequence: CASRDRGVDALHF.

This clonotype was observed a few times. The chain combines TRBV28 with TRBJ2-6; D remains ambiguous. This CDR3 region has 16 residues. V was clipped by 7 bases and J by 0 bases, with 13 bases between them. Germline V gene lookup returns CDR1 MDHEN and CDR2 SYDVKM. The CDR3 reads CASTPSGFSGANVLTF. CDR3 in DNA: TGTGCCAGCACCCCCTCGGGTTTCTCTGGGGCCAACGTCCTGACTTTC.

About this clonotype: The junction does not match germline at one end; this may be a read error. The chain joins TRBV12-3 or TRBV12-4 to TRBJ1-4; TRBD1 matches at 9 bases. The CDR3 contains 15 residues. For the CDR3, the DNA is TGTGCCTGCAGTCCCGGACAGGGGACCTGGGAAAAACTGTTTTTT. Amino acid sequence: CACSPGQGTWEKLFF.

The V call is TRBV27, the J call TRBJ1-2, with D uncertain. Germline CDR1 MNHEY, CDR2 SMNVEV (reference sequence). This CDR3 is built from 18 residues. V was shortened by 3 bases and J by 0 bases, with 20 bases between the two germline ends. The CDR3 protein is CASSLIGKTQPSNYGYTF. DNA of the CDR3: TGTGCCAGCAGTTTGATCGGCAAAACCCAGCCTTCTAACTATGGCTACACCTTC.

The chain couples TRBV30 to TRBJ2-3; D might be TRBD1 or TRBD2, each matching 5 bases. CDR3 length equals 17 residues. Per germline, CDR1 GTSNPN and CDR2 SVGIG (reference sequence). Trimming stripped 0 bases from V and 11 bases from J, with 27 bases between. CDR3 region: CAWSVRAGSIARVMQYF. DNA of the CDR3: TGTGCCTGGAGTGTACGGGCAGGGAGTATTGCCAGGGTCATGCAGTATTTT.

This clonotype was seen a few times. The gene calls are TRBV29-1 and TRBJ2-7, with 10 bases matching TRBD1. J gave up 5 bases and V 2 bases, and 9 bases lay outside the gene matches. Looked up from germline, CDR1 is SQVTM and CDR2 is ANQGSEA. The CDR3 has 15 residues. CDR3 region: CSVERSGTGVNEQYF. The CDR3 DNA sequence: TGCAGCGTTGAACGCTCCGGGACAGGGGTAAACGAGCAGTACTTC.

The chain combines TRBV14 with TRBJ2-1, with 13 nucleotides matching TRBD2. V lost 4 bases to trimming and J lost 6 bases; unmatched junction nucleotides: 3. This CDR3 has 15 amino acids. Germline V gene sequence: CDR1 SGHDN, CDR2 FVKESK. CDR3 DNA sequence: TGTGCCAGCAGCCGGGGACTAGCGGGACGCAATGAGCAGTTCTTC. It translates to CASSRGLAGRNEQFF.

The V call is TRBV4-1, the J call TRBJ1-4; TRBD1 might be the D (6 bases). This CDR3 is built from 18 residues. Germline V gene data show CDR1 as MGHRA and CDR2 as YSYEKL. V was trimmed by 2 bases and J by 0 bases, leaving 16 bases between them. The CDR3 nucleotides read TGCGCCAGCAGCCAACAGGGCAGAACAGGGCCAACTAATGAAAAACTGTTTTTT. This encodes CASSQQGRTGPTNEKLFF.

This clonotype has only one observation. This chain connects TRBV12-3 or TRBV12-4 to TRBJ2-1; 11 positions match TRBD2. J was trimmed by 4 bases and V by 6 bases; bases with no gene match: 5. This CDR3 has 15 amino acids. The CDR3: CASRSSGRTYNEQFF. The CDR3 DNA sequence: TGTGCCAGCAGATCTAGCGGGAGGACGTACAATGAGCAGTTCTTC.